Listed here are 24 T cell receptor beta chains from one sample, sequenced in a study of cytotoxic CD8 clonotypes in ibrutinib-treated CLL. Repertoires were generated with immunoSEQ multiplex PCR, while TCRdb's copy carries only in-frame clones and drops some. The table shows roughly 300,000 clones, with roughly three quarters occurring only once. The material sequenced was PBMCs, taken at disease progression, from a patient treated with ibrutinib. Source of these receptors: a human donor with chronic lymphocytic leukemia.

Concerning this clone itself: The sample carries other DNA sequences with the same CDR3. J is TRBJ2-3 and V is TRBV5-6; D unresolved. V dropped 0 bases and J dropped 1 base, with 6 bases sitting between them. Germline V gene data show CDR1 as SGHDT and CDR2 as YYEEEE. The CDR3 sequence is 14 residues long. Written as DNA, the CDR3 is TGTGCCAGCAGCTTGGCCGGAGGCACAGATACGCAGTATTTT. It yields the protein CASSLAGGTDTQYF.

This chain uses TRBV5-1 with TRBJ2-3; no firm D call. Germline lookup yields CDR1 SGHRS and CDR2 YFSETQ. The CDR3 loop spans 14 amino acids. Deletions cut 1 base from V and 0 bases from J, with 6 bases between. The chain's CDR3 is CASSLSSSTDTQYF. The CDR3 DNA reads TGCGCCAGCAGCTTGTCTAGTAGCACAGATACGCAGTATTTT.

The V call is TRBV28, the J call TRBJ2-1; D ambiguous. There are 12 residues in the CDR3. Trimming shortened V by 1 base and J by 6 bases, and 4 bases separated the two germline ends. CDR1 and CDR2 (germline): MDHEN, SYDVKM. CDR3 in DNA: TGTGCCAGCAGTTTATACGGCAATGAGCAGTTCTTC. It yields the protein CASSLYGNEQFF.

The chain links TRBV6-1 to TRBJ2-6; TRBD2 might be the D (5 bases). Trimming cost V 2 bases and J 0 bases, with 17 bases left between them. Looked up from germline, CDR1 is MNHNS and CDR2 is SASEGT. CDR3 size: 19 residues. The DNA of the CDR3 is TGTGCCAGCAGTGAACGGAGGACCCCGGTCGGCTCTGGGGCCAACGTCCTGACTTTC. Its translation is CASSERRTPVGSGANVLTF.

The chain couples TRBV5-6 to TRBJ1-2, with a tentative D call TRBD1 (5 bases). The germline V gene encodes CDR1 SGHDT and CDR2 YYEEEE. Trimming took off 5 bases at V and 3 bases at J, with 14 bases between the two ends. The CDR3 loop spans 14 amino acids. CDR3 coding DNA: TGTGCCAGCAGTCGTACACAGGTGGACTATGGCTACACCTTC. Its translation is CASSRTQVDYGYTF.

This rearrangement joins TRBV27 to TRBJ2-5; D is unclear. Trimming stripped 2 bases from V and 6 bases from J, with 22 bases between. Per the germline V gene, CDR1 is MNHEY and CDR2 is SMNVEV (reference sequence). This CDR3 region has 17 residues. Here the CDR3 DNA reads TGTGCCAGCAGTTTAAACATTTACAGCAGTAAGAAGCAGACCCAGTACTTC. Protein product: CASSLNIYSSKKQTQYF.

The chain couples TRBV27 to TRBJ2-2; TRBD1 matches 9 bases. The CDR3 spans 17 residues. The germline CDR1 and CDR2 sequences are MNHEY and SMNVEV (reference sequence). V was clipped by 5 bases and J by 4 bases; unmatched bases: 11. CDR3 in amino acids: CASSPQLPDRGTGELFF. The CDR3 region has the DNA TGTGCCAGCAGTCCCCAATTACCGGACAGGGGCACCGGGGAGCTGTTTTTT.

The CDR3 DNA reads as TGTGCCAGCTCACCCCAAACGGGGTCCTACGAGCAGTACTTC. The encoded protein is CASSPQTGSYEQYF. V usage is TRBV18 and J usage is TRBJ2-7; a weak D match, TRBD2 (5 bases). CDR1 is KGHSH, CDR2 LQKENI, per germline. Trimming shortened V by 3 bases and J by 1 base, and 10 bases separated the two germline ends. The CDR3 is 14 amino acids.

This rearrangement joins TRBV19 to TRBJ2-2, with 9 positions matching TRBD2. The CDR3 has 15 residues. CDR1 and CDR2 (germline): LNHDA, SQIVND (reference sequence). V was pared by 4 bases and J by 7 bases, with 7 bases of the junction left unmatched. CDR3 region: CASSKMTSGLGELFF. The CDR3 nucleotides are TGTGCCAGTAGTAAGATGACTAGCGGACTCGGGGAGCTGTTTTTT.

The chain employs TRBV18 and TRBJ1-4; weak D call: TRBD1 (5 bases). Germline-derived CDR1 and CDR2 are KGHSH and LQKENI. This CDR3 is built from 16 residues. V lost 6 bases to trimming and J lost 4 bases, with 18 bases between them. CDR3 region: CASSPIRRAGNEKLFF. The CDR3 DNA is TGTGCCAGCTCCCCGATCCGCAGGGCCGGTAATGAAAAACTGTTTTTT.

Note on this clone: Since the CDR3 does not end with the conserved phenylalanine or tryptophan, this likely comes from a read error. The DNA is omitted, as the CDR3 cannot be located on it reliably, and the CDR3 follows TCRdb's listing. This chain links TRBV20-1 with TRBJ2-7; the table names TRBD2, a call not compared with the DNA. The CDR3 length is 11 residues, termini included. Germline V gene sequence: CDR1 DFQATT, CDR2 SNEGSKA (reference sequence). CDR3 sequence reads: CSAYSPGGVYR.

This clone was recorded only once. The chain employs TRBV5-1 and TRBJ1-5; the match to TRBD1 covers 9 bases. V shed 2 bases, J shed 7 bases, and the junction held 7 bases outside the gene matches. This CDR3 spans 15 amino acids. From germline, CDR1 is SGHRS and CDR2 YFSETQ. The CDR3 DNA sequence: TGCGCCAGCAGCTTAAGGACAGGGGAGGACCAGCCCCAGCATTTT. This translates into CASSLRTGEDQPQHF.

The chain combines TRBV7-9 with TRBJ2-4; the D gene is possibly TRBD2 (5 bases). This CDR3 contains 14 residues. Trimming removed 2 bases from V and 5 bases from J, with 10 bases in between. Germline V gives CDR1 SEHNR, CDR2 FQNEAQ (reference sequence). The CDR3 here is CASSLYGRENIQYF. CDR3 sequence (DNA): TGTGCCAGCAGCTTATACGGGCGGGAAAACATTCAGTACTTC. The whole variable domain, filled in from reference TRBV7-9 and TRBJ2-4, reads DTGVSQNPRHKITKRGQNVTFRCDPISEHNRLYWYRQTLGQGPEFLTYFQNEAQLEKSRLLSDRFSAERPKGSFSTLEIQRTEQGDSAMYLCASSLYGRENIQYFGAGTRLSVL.

V is TRBV4-3 and J is TRBJ2-5, with 10 bases that match TRBD2. This CDR3 contains 18 residues. CDR1 and CDR2 from the germline V gene are LGHNA and YSLEER. J lost 7 bases, V lost 0 bases, and 14 bases had no gene match. CDR3 sequence: CASSQDLASGRVLGTQYF. CDR3 sequence (DNA): TGCGCCAGCAGCCAAGATCTTGCTAGCGGGAGAGTGCTTGGGACCCAGTACTTC.

This chain connects TRBV10-2 to TRBJ2-3; D remains ambiguous. CDR1 is WSHSY, CDR2 SAAADI, per germline. The CDR3 covers 16 residues. V was pared by 2 bases and J by 3 bases, with 15 bases between. The CDR3 DNA reads TGCGCCAGCAGTGAGGGGCCCACCGGCCAGACAGATACGCAGTATTTT. It encodes CASSEGPTGQTDTQYF.

The gene calls are TRBV27 and TRBJ2-7, with no clear D. V was clipped by 5 bases and J by 6 bases, with 14 bases between them. This CDR3 region has 13 residues. Germline values: CDR1 MNHEY, CDR2 SMNVEV (reference sequence). In nucleotides, the CDR3 is TGTGCCAGCAGTCTAGGACCCCACTTCGAGCAGTACTTC. Protein sequence: CASSLGPHFEQYF.

The V and J genes are TRBV29-1 and TRBJ2-7; 8 bases are a match to TRBD1. The CDR3 has 13 residues. Germline V gene lookup returns CDR1 SQVTM and CDR2 ANQGSEA. The ends lost 6 bases at V and 3 bases at J; junction bases unmatched: 7. This CDR3 reads CSVGQGWGYEQYF. CDR3 bases: TGCAGCGTCGGACAGGGATGGGGCTACGAGCAGTACTTC.

This clone was counted between two and nine times. V usage is TRBV9 and J usage is TRBJ1-2, with TRBD1 as a possible D gene (5 bases). Germline CDR1 and CDR2: SGDLS and YYNGEE. V was pared by 0 bases and J by 8 bases, with 14 bases between. The CDR3 has 14 amino acids. As DNA, the CDR3 is TGTGCCAGCAGCGTAGTTCTTGTGGGGCCGGGCTACACCTTC. Protein sequence: CASSVVLVGPGYTF. Full variable domain (rest looked up from reference TRBV9 and TRBJ1-2): DSGVTQTPKHLITATGQRVTLRCSPRSGDLSVYWYQQSLDQGLQFLIQYYNGEERAKGNILERFSAQQFPDLHSELNLSSLELGDSALYFCASSVVLVGPGYTFGSGTRLTVV.

J is TRBJ1-1 and V is TRBV6-5; D might be TRBD1 (5 bases). Trimming removed 6 bases from V and 1 base from J, with 9 bases in between. The germline gives CDR1 MNHEY, CDR2 SVGAGI. This CDR3 contains 13 residues. CDR3 protein: CASRDQGNTEAFF. CDR3 coding DNA: TGTGCCAGCAGAGACCAGGGGAACACTGAAGCTTTCTTT.

V usage is TRBV4-3 and J usage is TRBJ2-3, with D possibly matching TRBD2 (7 bases). Germline V gene sequence: CDR1 LGHNA, CDR2 YSLEER. The CDR3 consists of 18 residues. V was pared by 0 bases and J by 1 base, with 17 bases between. The CDR3 here is CASSQDLPGGAGTDTQYF. The DNA of the CDR3 is TGCGCCAGCAGCCAAGATTTGCCGGGGGGCGCAGGCACAGATACGCAGTATTTT.

This clone was picked up one time. CDR3 nucleotide sequence: TGTGCCAGTAGTATTCCCCAGGGACAATACAATGAGCAGTTCTTC. This gives the protein CASSIPQGQYNEQFF. The chain employs TRBV19 and TRBJ2-1; TRBD1 might be the D (6 bases). This CDR3 has 15 residues. Germline lookup yields CDR1 LNHDA and CDR2 SQIVND (reference sequence). The V and J ends lost 3 bases and 4 bases respectively, with 13 bases between them.

This clone appeared a single time. This rearrangement joins TRBV29-1 to TRBJ1-2; tentative D call: TRBD1 (5 bases). Germline V lookup: CDR1 SQVTM, CDR2 ANQGSEA. Trimming pared 3 bases from V and 2 bases from J, leaving 10 bases between. The CDR3 runs to 13 residues. CDR3 DNA sequence: TGCAGCGTTGAGAATCCAGGGAACTATGGCTACACCTTC. Protein: CSVENPGNYGYTF.

This clone was counted between two and nine times. The rearrangement joins TRBV9 to TRBJ2-2; D remains unclear. Trimming pared 5 bases from V and 3 bases from J, leaving 11 bases between. The CDR3 has 14 amino acids. Germline V gives CDR1 SGDLS, CDR2 YYNGEE. CDR3 loop: CASSRRTDTGELFF. CDR3 bases: TGTGCCAGCAGTAGGAGAACGGACACCGGGGAGCTGTTTTTT.

J is TRBJ1-2 and V is TRBV15; D perhaps matches TRBD1 (6 bases). This CDR3 spans 14 amino acids. Trimming left V 1 base short and J 3 bases short, with 9 bases between. CDR1 is LNHNV and CDR2 is YYDKDF in the germline V gene (reference sequence). This CDR3 is CATSRVDSYYGYTF. CDR3 nucleotide sequence: TGTGCCACCAGCAGAGTGGACAGCTACTATGGCTACACCTTC.